Each of the 8 T cell receptor beta chains below was sequenced from the same sample in a study of blood T cell repertoires in COVID-19. TCRdb's copy holds only in-frame clones and misses some; the assay was immunoSEQ multiplex PCR. The repertoire has about 110,000 clones, nearly 90% of them found once; the top ten carry 8% to 9.5%. The sample was peripheral blood. These receptors all stem from a woman in her 70s who had recovered from COVID-19.

The chain joins TRBV6-4 to TRBJ2-3; 7 bases fit TRBD2. CDR1 is MRHNA, CDR2 SNTAGT, per germline. The V segment lost 7 bases and the J segment 0 bases; nucleotides outside the gene matches: 4. The CDR3 consists of 14 residues. DNA for the CDR3: TGTGCCAGCAAGCGCGGGGGAAGCACAGATACGCAGTATTTT. Protein product: CASKRGGSTDTQYF.

This chain connects TRBV5-1 to TRBJ2-3; 14 nucleotides match TRBD2. This CDR3 spans 17 amino acids. Germline trimming cut 3 bases from V and 6 bases from J; bases unmatched to any gene: 9. Germline CDR1 and CDR2: SGHRS and YFSETQ. DNA of the CDR3: TGCGCCAGCAGCTCCCAGACTAGCGGGAGGGCCGTTGATACGCAGTATTTT. This gives the protein CASSSQTSGRAVDTQYF. The full variable domain, in which reference TRBV5-1 and TRBJ2-3 provide the parts outside the CDR3, is KAGVTQTPRYLIKTRGQQVTLSCSPISGHRSVSWYQQTPGQGLQFLFEYFSETQRNKGNFPGRFSGRQFSNSRSEMNVSTLELGDSALYLCASSSQTSGRAVDTQYFGPGTRLTVL.

V usage is TRBV7-9 and J usage is TRBJ2-7; 15 bases line up with TRBD2. Losses at the gene ends were 5 bases for V and 0 bases for J; bases not matched to a gene: 11. CDR3 length equals 19 residues. Germline V lookup: CDR1 SEHNR, CDR2 FQNEAQ (reference sequence). This CDR3 reads CASSPTVGLAGGHSYEQYF. CDR3 nucleotide sequence: TGTGCCAGCAGCCCGACCGTAGGACTAGCGGGGGGGCACTCCTACGAGCAGTACTTC.

The V call is TRBV5-1, the J call TRBJ2-2; D not resolved. V shed 6 bases and J shed 0 bases, with 12 bases lying between them. Germline V gene lookup returns CDR1 SGHRS and CDR2 YFSETQ. The CDR3 totals 15 residues. CDR3 residues: CASIGSGSNTGELFF. CDR3 nucleotides: TGCGCCAGCATAGGTTCGGGTTCGAACACCGGGGAGCTGTTTTTT.

The chain couples TRBV21-1 to TRBJ2-2; the table names TRBD2, a call not compared with the DNA. TRBV21-1 is tagged as a pseudogene. The CDR3 loop spans 20 amino acids. CDR3 nucleotide sequence: TGTGCCAGCAGCAAAGCTAACGGGACTAGCGGGGGGACGTATGGCGGGGAGCTGTTTTTT. It is translated as CASSKANGTSGGTYGGELFF.

The V call is TRBV29-1, the J call TRBJ1-6; no firm D call. CDR1 is SQVTM, CDR2 ANQGSEA, per germline. V lost 6 bases to trimming and J lost 5 bases, with 11 bases between them. This CDR3 contains 13 residues. CDR3 bases: TGCAGCGTCCAATGGGCCAATAATTCACCCCTCCACTTT. It is translated as CSVQWANNSPLHF.

The chain recombines TRBV28 with TRBJ1-5, with D possibly being TRBD1 (6 bases). Trimming pared 3 bases from V and 0 bases from J, leaving 15 bases between. Germline V lookup: CDR1 MDHEN, CDR2 SYDVKM. The CDR3 spans 17 residues. The DNA of the CDR3 is TGTGCCAGCAGTTTGGATTGGGACACCCATAGCAATCAGCCCCAGCATTTT. Translation gives CASSLDWDTHSNQPQHF.

The J gene is TRBJ1-1, the V gene TRBV30; perhaps TRBD1 as D (5 bases). This CDR3 has 14 residues. Trimming took off 4 bases at V and 4 bases at J, with 16 bases between the two ends. Germline assignment: CDR1 GTSNPN and CDR2 SVGIG (reference sequence). Here the CDR3 DNA reads TGTGCCTGGACCCCATGGGGGGGGTTCACTGAAGCTTTCTTT. It specifies CAWTPWGGFTEAFF.